The next 23 T cell receptor beta chains were all read from a single sample in a study of blood T cell repertoires in COVID-19. Some clones are missing from TCRdb's copy, which holds only in-frame ones; the method was immunoSEQ multiplex PCR. Of 91,000 or so clones listed, about nine tenths were seen once; the top ten hold 3.9%. Material for sequencing was peripheral blood. All receptors derive from a woman in her fifties or sixties in a cohort sampled during active COVID-19.

This clone was seen just once. V and J are TRBV28 and TRBJ1-1; D unclear. Trimming took off 3 bases at V and 0 bases at J, with 8 bases between the two ends. CDR3 length equals 14 residues. Germline V gene sequence: CDR1 MDHEN, CDR2 SYDVKM. CDR3 protein: CASSLVELNTEAFF. The DNA for the CDR3 is TGTGCCAGCAGTTTGGTGGAGCTGAACACTGAAGCTTTCTTT.

V usage is TRBV6-6 and J usage is TRBJ2-1; D is perhaps TRBD2 (5 bases). Between the trimmed V and J ends, which lost 6 bases and 8 bases, there was a span of 11 bases. Per the germline V gene, CDR1 is MNHNY and CDR2 is SVGAGI (reference sequence). This CDR3 contains 12 residues. CDR3 sequence: CASSSPGDEQFF. In nucleotides, the CDR3 is TGTGCCAGCAGCTCCCCCGGGGATGAGCAGTTCTTC.

A single count supports this clone. This rearrangement joins TRBV10-3 to TRBJ1-4, with 7 bases identical to TRBD1. The CDR3 runs 15 residues. Germline assignment: CDR1 ENHRY and CDR2 SYGVKD. The V and J ends lost 3 bases and 2 bases, in that order; junction bases with no gene match: 3. CDR3 in amino acids: CAISEMTGTNEKLFF. The CDR3 DNA reads as TGTGCCATCAGTGAAATGACAGGGACTAATGAAAAACTGTTTTTT.

V gene TRBV7-9 combines with J gene TRBJ2-5; TRBD2 agrees at 8 bases. Germline V lookup: CDR1 SEHNR, CDR2 FQNEAQ (reference sequence). V gave up 6 bases and J gave up 7 bases; unmatched junction bases: 10. The CDR3 contains 14 residues. The CDR3 reads CASRPFLSGVTQYF. DNA of the CDR3: TGTGCCAGCAGGCCCTTCCTTAGCGGGGTGACCCAGTACTTC.

To note about this clone: Sequence at one end of the junction differs from germline and may be a read error. V and J are TRBV7-2 and TRBJ2-1, with 14 nucleotides matching TRBD2. The CDR3 has 15 amino acids. Germline V CDR1 and CDR2: SGHTA, FQGNSA. Here the CDR3 reads CASSLVGTSGSPRLF. The CDR3 nucleotides read TGTGCCAGCAGCTTAGTCGGGACTAGCGGGAGCCCTAGGCTCTTC.

The chain has TRBV29-1 and TRBJ2-7; D ambiguous. The CDR3 has 12 residues. V was trimmed by 0 bases and J by 2 bases, leaving 5 bases between them. Germline V gene sequence: CDR1 SQVTM, CDR2 ANQGSEA. The CDR3 spells CSVEDGTYEQYF. The CDR3, as DNA: TGCAGCGTTGAAGACGGTACCTACGAGCAGTACTTC.

The chain uses TRBV5-1 and TRBJ1-2; D remains unclear. V was cut by 4 bases and J by 4 bases, with 17 bases left in between. The CDR3 is made up of 15 amino acids. Germline loops: CDR1 SGHRS, CDR2 YFSETQ. Written as DNA, the CDR3 is TGCGCCAGCAGCCCTTCCTCGGGAGTTAGCTATGGCTACACCTTC. It is translated as CASSPSSGVSYGYTF.

This chain joins TRBV9 and TRBJ1-2, with 10 positions matching TRBD1. This CDR3 is built from 14 residues. V dropped 3 bases and J dropped 2; count of bases not matched to a gene: 1. Germline CDR1 SGDLS, CDR2 YYNGEE. CDR3 nucleotides: TGTGCCAGCAGCGCGGGACAGGGGAACTATGGCTACACCTTC. The encoded protein is CASSAGQGNYGYTF.

The V gene is TRBV12-3 or TRBV12-4, the J gene TRBJ2-7; D not certain. V was shortened by 2 bases and J by 6 bases, with 8 bases between the two germline ends. This CDR3 has 12 residues. CDR3 coding DNA: TGTGCCAGCAGTTTACGAGGCCGCGAGCAGTACTTC. This codes for CASSLRGREQYF.

A single count supports this clone. The V and J genes are TRBV5-6 and TRBJ2-7; TRBD2 aligns across 7 bases. This CDR3 has 14 residues. The germline CDR1 and CDR2 sequences are SGHDT and YYEEEE. V dropped 0 bases and J dropped 6; count of bases not matched to a gene: 6. This chain's CDR3 is CASSLDPGGREQYF. CDR3 coding DNA: TGTGCCAGCAGCTTGGATCCGGGGGGACGCGAGCAGTACTTC.

The genes are TRBV6-1 and TRBJ2-1; 9 nucleotides match TRBD1. V lost 4 bases and J lost 3; bases outside the gene matches: 7. Germline V gene data show CDR1 as MNHNS and CDR2 as SASEGT. The length of the CDR3 is 16 residues. CDR3 region: CASSAQPGQGYNEQFF. CDR3 sequence (DNA): TGTGCCAGCAGTGCGCAGCCGGGACAGGGCTACAATGAGCAGTTCTTC.

This chain connects TRBV18 to TRBJ1-5; 8 nucleotides agree with TRBD1. Germline CDR1 and CDR2: KGHSH and LQKENI. V was clipped by 5 bases and J by 6 bases; unmatched bases: 9. The CDR3 extends over 15 amino acids. CDR3 in amino acids: CASSADRVWGQPQHF. In DNA, the CDR3 is TGTGCCAGCTCAGCGGACAGGGTATGGGGTCAGCCCCAGCATTTT.

V gene TRBV6-5 combines with J gene TRBJ2-7; D not certain. This CDR3 spans 15 amino acids. Trimming took off 6 bases at V and 2 bases at J, with 17 bases between the two ends. The germline CDR1 and CDR2 sequences are MNHEY and SVGAGI. The chain's CDR3 is CASSLRMTDTYEQYF. CDR3 nucleotides: TGTGCCAGCAGCCTGCGGATGACGGATACCTACGAGCAGTACTTC.

The V call is TRBV24-1, the J call TRBJ1-2; D not resolved. Germline V CDR1 and CDR2: KGHDR, SFDVKD. The CDR3 is made up of 16 amino acids. V was trimmed by 9 bases and J by 0 bases, leaving 19 bases between them. The DNA for the CDR3 is TGTGCCACCCCCGTGCAGCGACGTTGGCCTAACTATGGCTACACCTTC. Amino acid sequence: CATPVQRRWPNYGYTF.

This chain connects TRBV4-2 to TRBJ1-5; D is perhaps TRBD1 (6 bases). The CDR3 consists of 15 residues. CDR1 and CDR2 (germline): LGHNA, YNFKEQ. Trimming removed 0 bases from V and 7 bases from J, with 13 bases in between. DNA for the CDR3: TGTGCCAGCAGCCAAGACAGGGGAGCGGGACAGCCCCAGCATTTT. It is translated as CASSQDRGAGQPQHF.

The J gene is TRBJ2-2, the V gene TRBV11-3; 7 bases match TRBD1. V shed 4 bases and J 3 bases; nucleotides not matched to a gene: 14. This CDR3 region has 18 residues. Germline CDR1 reads SGHNT; CDR2 reads YENEEA. For the CDR3, the DNA is TGTGCCAGCAGCTCCCCAACTTCTCTTACAGGGGACACCGGGGAGCTGTTTTTT. Translated: CASSSPTSLTGDTGELFF.

This rearrangement joins TRBV12-3 or TRBV12-4 to TRBJ2-2; perhaps TRBD2 as D (5 bases). V lost 1 base and J lost 7, with 7 bases in between. The length of the CDR3 is 13 residues. The CDR3 spells CASSLGGGGELFF. In DNA form, the CDR3 reads TGTGCCAGCAGTTTAGGAGGAGGCGGGGAGCTGTTTTTT.

A single count supports this clone. The chain joins TRBV7-6 to TRBJ2-3; 9 positions match TRBD2. Germline CDR1 reads SGHVS; CDR2 reads FNYEAQ. V lost 5 bases and J lost 3; bases outside the gene matches: 3. CDR3 length equals 14 residues. This chain's CDR3 is CASSRGGATDTQYF. The CDR3 DNA is TGTGCCAGCAGCCGCGGGGGGGCGACAGATACGCAGTATTTT.

The V gene is TRBV2, the J gene TRBJ2-7; D is uncertain. V was shortened by 3 bases and J by 6 bases, with 9 bases between the two germline ends. The germline gives CDR1 SNHLY, CDR2 FYNNEI. The CDR3 totals 12 residues. DNA of the CDR3: TGTGCCAGCAGTGATCGGTCAGGCGAGCAGTACTTC. Translation: CASSDRSGEQYF. Complete variable domain (other parts from reference TRBV2 and TRBJ2-7): EPEVTQTPSHQVTQMGQEVILRCVPISNHLYFYWYRQILGQKVEFLVSFYNNEISEKSEIFDDQFSVERPDGSNFTLKIRSTKLEDSAMYFCASSDRSGEQYFGPGTRLTVT.

The genes are TRBV28 and TRBJ1-6, with D maybe TRBD1 (5 bases). The CDR3 runs 12 residues. From germline, CDR1 is MDHEN and CDR2 SYDVKM. The V end was cut by 10 bases, the J end by 12 bases, with 16 bases between. DNA for the CDR3: TGTGCCACCTCTCGGGGGTTTGGACCCCTCCACTTT. Amino acids: CATSRGFGPLHF.

The rearrangement uses TRBV28 and TRBJ1-2; 7 bases line up with TRBD1. Germline V gene lookup returns CDR1 MDHEN and CDR2 SYDVKM. V lost 7 bases and J lost 4; bases outside the gene matches: 6. The CDR3 covers 13 residues. The CDR3 sequence: CASNLQGSYGYTF. The CDR3, as DNA: TGTGCCAGCAACCTACAGGGGTCCTATGGCTACACCTTC.

The chain recombines TRBV6-5 with TRBJ1-2; D is perhaps TRBD1 (6 bases). This CDR3 comprises 13 residues. Trimming removed 6 bases at V and 6 bases at J, with 14 bases between. Per germline, CDR1 MNHEY and CDR2 SVGAGI. The CDR3 DNA follows: TGTGCCAGCAGAGATACAGGGTTTCATGGCTACACCTTC. Translation: CASRDTGFHGYTF.

This chain uses TRBV7-3 with TRBJ2-5; perhaps TRBD2 as D (6 bases). The CDR3 is made up of 15 amino acids. Trimming removed 5 bases at V and 5 bases at J, with 18 bases between. Germline V gene sequence: CDR1 SGHTA, CDR2 FQGTGA. CDR3 sequence reads: CASSPSGGDPETQYF. In DNA, the CDR3 is TGTGCCAGCAGCCCGTCCGGGGGTGATCCCGAGACCCAGTACTTC.